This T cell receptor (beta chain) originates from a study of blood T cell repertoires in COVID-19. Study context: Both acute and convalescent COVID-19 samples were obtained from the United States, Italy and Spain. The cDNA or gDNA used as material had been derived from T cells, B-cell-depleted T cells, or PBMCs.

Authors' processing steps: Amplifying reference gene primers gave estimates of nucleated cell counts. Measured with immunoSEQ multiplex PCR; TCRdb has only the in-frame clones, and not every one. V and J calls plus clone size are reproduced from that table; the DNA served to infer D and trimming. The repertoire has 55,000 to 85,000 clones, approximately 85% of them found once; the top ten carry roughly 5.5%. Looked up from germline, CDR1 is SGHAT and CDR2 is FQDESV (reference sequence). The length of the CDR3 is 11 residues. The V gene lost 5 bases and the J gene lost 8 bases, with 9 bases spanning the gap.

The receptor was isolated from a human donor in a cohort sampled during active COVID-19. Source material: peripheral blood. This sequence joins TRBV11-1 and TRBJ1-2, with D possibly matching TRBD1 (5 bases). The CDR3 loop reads CASSPGLGYTF. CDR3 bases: TGTGCCAGCAGCCCGGGACTAGGCTACACCTTC.